A single sample is the source of the 2 T cell receptor beta chains below, sequenced in a study of blood T cell repertoires in COVID-19. Some clones are missing from TCRdb's copy, which holds only in-frame ones; the method was immunoSEQ multiplex PCR. The sample lists approximately 210,000 clones; about 90% were seen once. The specimen sequenced was PBMCs or T cells enriched from blood (not recorded which). The receptors were gathered from a woman in her forties or fifties with acute COVID-19.

The chain couples TRBV11-2 to TRBJ1-4; TRBD1 aligns across 11 bases. The length of the CDR3 is 15 residues. Per the germline V gene, CDR1 is SGHAT and CDR2 is FQNNGV. The V gene end was trimmed by 5 bases and the J gene end by 8 bases; junction bases not matched to a gene: 7. CDR3 DNA sequence: TGTGCCAGCAGCCCGAGGGACAGGGGGGAAGAAAAACTGTTTTTT. Translating it yields CASSPRDRGEEKLFF.

CDR3 loop: CASSFRSGLRALGNTF. In DNA, the CDR3 is TGTGCCAGCAGCTTCCGTTCTGGACTTCGGGCCTTGGGAAACACCTTC. The V call is TRBV7-2, the J call TRBJ1-2; D remains unclear. CDR1 and CDR2 from the germline V gene are SGHTA and FQGNSA. Trimming stripped 3 bases from V and 12 bases from J, with 26 bases between. CDR3 length equals 16 residues.